This T cell receptor beta chain is drawn from a study of shared clonotypes between healthy human individuals. On the study more broadly: Plates per donor: three CD4 naive, three CD4 memory, two CD8 naive, one CD8 memory. The study's findings and limits: In contrast to clonotypes shared by all four donors, non-shared clonotypes had lower generation probabilities.

The germline V gene has CDR1 MNHEY and CDR2 SVGAGI. V lost 6 bases, J lost 0 bases, and 13 bases lay in between. This CDR3 contains 15 residues. Details on this clone: The antigen is unknown.

Sequencing was performed with immunoSEQ multiplex PCR; in TCRdb, only in-frame clones are kept and a portion is missing. The sample contains approximately 980,000 clones, 70% to 85% of which appear only once. Memory CD4+ cells were the fraction left after CD45RA+ naive selection. The sample taken for sequencing was memory CD4+ T cells sorted from blood. Subset given: CD45RA-negative fraction. The receptor's source is a man aged 18 to 35 in good health. This chain uses TRBV6-5 with TRBJ2-3; TRBD1 or TRBD2 may be the D gene (5 bases each). CDR3 in amino acids: CASRPGRQSTDTQYF. The CDR3 DNA reads as TGTGCCAGCAGGCCGGGACGGCAAAGCACAGATACGCAGTATTTT.